This T cell receptor beta chain derives from a study of T cell repertoires in cytomegalovirus infection. In the study overall: Carrying CMV and the relevant HLA type showed in public TCR beta signatures. Study-wide results and limits: The study identified carriers of CMV plus the relevant HLA from cumulative public TCR beta family frequency. Across the ex vivo response, the dominant clonotypes were HLA-C-restricted CMV-specific TCR beta clonotypes.

Note on this clonotype: The antigen is undetermined.

Trimming removed 8 bases from V and 1 base from J, with 14 bases in between. Germline V gives CDR1 MNHEY, CDR2 SVGAGI. The CDR3 is 14 amino acids. TCRdb re-called the reads through MiXCR, storing one row per CDR3 protein. The sample carries about 160,000 distinct CDR3 sequences, 15% to 20% recorded once. This sequence was found in a human donor in good health (CMV status not recorded). Some clones in this sample may be carry-over from other donors' samples. Input material: CD8+ T cells from PBMCs. The rearrangement uses TRBV6-5 and TRBJ1-1; TRBD1 is a possible D gene (6 bases). The DNA for the CDR3 is TGTGCCAGCGGGGGGGACACTCGGAACACTGAAGCTTTCTTT. Its protein product is CASGGDTRNTEAFF.